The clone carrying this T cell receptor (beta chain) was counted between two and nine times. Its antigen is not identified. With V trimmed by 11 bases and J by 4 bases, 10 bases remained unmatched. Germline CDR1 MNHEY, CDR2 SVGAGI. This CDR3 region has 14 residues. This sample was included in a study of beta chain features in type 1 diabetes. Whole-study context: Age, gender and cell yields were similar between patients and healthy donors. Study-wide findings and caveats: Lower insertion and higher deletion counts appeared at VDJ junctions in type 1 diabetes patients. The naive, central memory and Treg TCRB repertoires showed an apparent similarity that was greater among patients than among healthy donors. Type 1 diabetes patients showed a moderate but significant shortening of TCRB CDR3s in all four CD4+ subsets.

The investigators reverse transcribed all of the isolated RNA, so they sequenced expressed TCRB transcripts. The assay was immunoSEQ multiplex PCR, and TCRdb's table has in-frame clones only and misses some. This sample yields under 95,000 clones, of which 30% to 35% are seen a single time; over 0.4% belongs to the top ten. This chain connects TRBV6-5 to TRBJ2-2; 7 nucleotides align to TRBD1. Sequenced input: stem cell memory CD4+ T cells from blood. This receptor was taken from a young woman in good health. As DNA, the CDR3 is TGTGCCTCTATTGAGGGGGCCGGCACCGGGGAGCTGTTTTTT. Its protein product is CASIEGAGTGELFF.